This T cell receptor beta chain was documented in a study of control samples from healthy donors and cancer patients. Assay used: immunoSEQ multiplex PCR; TCRdb lists only in-frame clones, some missing. Among nearly 200,000 clones listed, roughly nine tenths were seen once. This CDR3 is 12 amino acids long. With 2 bases removed from V and 8 bases from J, the gap between germline ends came to 9 bases. Germline V lookup: CDR1 MNHNS, CDR2 SASEGT. The sequence was collected from a man in his thirties or forties in good health. The specimen was blood. The chain links TRBV6-1 to TRBJ1-2; D remains ambiguous. For the CDR3, the DNA is TGTGCCAGCAGTGAACGGGTCCCAGGCTACACCTTC. It translates to CASSERVPGYTF.